This T cell receptor (beta chain) stems from a study of T cell responses to AZD1222 COVID-19 vaccine. Across the study: Second-dose recipients at about 4 or about 12 weeks were treated as one pooled group.

The study's findings and limits: White British people made up most donors, females outnumbered males, and clonal diversity was possibly underestimated. Across the whole spike, CD4 TCRs peaked at regions 160-218 and 743-854.

Clones were read by immunoSEQ multiplex PCR, and TCRdb kept only the in-frame ones, dropping some. This table has about 100,000 clones, over 75% appearing once. Comments on this clone: Its antigen is as yet unknown.

The source is an adult in good health. Sequenced here: peripheral blood, sampled on day 0 of AZD1222 vaccination.

The CDR3 reads CASSLFPGTGGNTIYF. The CDR3 region has the DNA TGTGCCAGCAGTTTATTTCCGGGAACGGGAGGAAACACCATATATTTT. V usage is TRBV28 and J usage is TRBJ1-3; the D is unclear. Looked up from germline, CDR1 is MDHEN and CDR2 is SYDVKM. The CDR3 runs 16 residues. The V gene lost 1 base and the J gene lost 4 bases, with 14 bases spanning the gap.